This TCR beta chain was profiled in a study of CD8 T cells in Susac syndrome. Sequencing of TCR beta was performed on blood CD8+ T cells and on blood CD4+ T cells. The multiple sclerosis control cohort comprised treatment-naive individuals presenting with stable or active relapsing-remitting disease. TEMRA cells were enriched by FACS, while CD8+ and CD4+ T cells were obtained through a negative isolation that was performed magnetically. This CDR3 has 14 residues. In germline, CDR1 is SEHNR, CDR2 FQNEAQ (reference sequence). The ends were cut back, 4 bases at V and 3 bases at J, with 12 bases in the middle. With random hexamers, roughly 0.45 to 1 ug RNA was reverse transcribed. A multiplex approach, immunoSEQ multiplex PCR, amplified TCR beta CDR3 across 54 Vbeta and 13 Jbeta. TCRdb recomputed calls from the immunoSEQ multiplex PCR reads with MiXCR, one row per CDR3 protein. The data contain some 120,000 distinct CDR3 sequences, roughly 94% of them singletons.

The chain links TRBV7-9 to TRBJ2-5; weak D call: TRBD2 (6 bases). Material: CD4+ T cells from PBMCs. The source is a human donor with multiple sclerosis. The CDR3 here is CASSSRLVEETQYF. CDR3 in DNA: TGTGCCAGCAGCTCACGACTAGTTGAAGAGACCCAGTACTTC.